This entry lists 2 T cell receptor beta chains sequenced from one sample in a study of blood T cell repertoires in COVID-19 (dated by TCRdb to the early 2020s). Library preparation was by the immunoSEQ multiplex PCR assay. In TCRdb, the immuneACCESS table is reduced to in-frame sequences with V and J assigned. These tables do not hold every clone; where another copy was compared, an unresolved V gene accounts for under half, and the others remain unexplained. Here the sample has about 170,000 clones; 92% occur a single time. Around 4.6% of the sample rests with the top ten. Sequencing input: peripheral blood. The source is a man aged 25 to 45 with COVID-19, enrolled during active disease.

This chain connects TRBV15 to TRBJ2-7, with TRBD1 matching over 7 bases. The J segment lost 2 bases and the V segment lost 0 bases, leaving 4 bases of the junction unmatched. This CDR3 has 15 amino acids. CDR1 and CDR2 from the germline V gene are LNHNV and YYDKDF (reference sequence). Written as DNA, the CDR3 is TGTGCCACCAGCAGAGAGATGGGACAGACCTACGAGCAGTACTTC. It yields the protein CATSREMGQTYEQYF.

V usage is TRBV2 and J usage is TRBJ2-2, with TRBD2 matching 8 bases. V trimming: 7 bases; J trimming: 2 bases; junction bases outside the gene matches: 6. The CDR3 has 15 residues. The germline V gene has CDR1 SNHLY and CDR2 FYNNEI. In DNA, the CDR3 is TGTGCCAGCATTCCCGGGGGGGCAAACACCGGGGAGCTGTTTTTT. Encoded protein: CASIPGGANTGELFF.